The clone carrying this T cell receptor beta chain was found a few times. These data come from a study of early T cells in non-severe SARS-CoV-2 infection. Study summary: Unsorted whole-blood RNA was sequenced in bulk, leaving chains unpaired.

The protocol attached unique molecular identifiers to individual cDNA molecules. TCRdb reprocessed the 5' RACE reads with MiXCR, giving one entry per CDR3 protein. The sample contains tens of thousands of distinct CDR3 sequences, about 9.1% of which appear only once. The CDR3 runs to 14 residues. Germline values: CDR1 ENHRY, CDR2 SYGVKD. Unmatched junction bases numbered 3, after V lost 3 bases and J lost 4 bases. The material sequenced was whole blood. The receptor's source is an adult who was a healthcare worker with PCR-confirmed SARS-CoV-2 infection or an uninfected control (not recorded which). The rearrangement joins TRBV10-3 to TRBJ2-1, with TRBD2 matching 7 bases. The CDR3 sequence is CAISDGTTYNEQFF. CDR3 DNA sequence: TGTGCCATCAGTGATGGGACTACTTACAATGAGCAGTTCTTC.